Given below is one TCR beta chain in context. Its antigen is still unknown. Nothing much larger sits one base from this clone, and base qualities are not available. This sample was taken from a study of post-analysis software for immune sequencing data (dated by TCRdb to the mid-2010s). With respect to the entire study: Disease courses on record covered relapsing-remitting, secondary progressive and progressive-relapsing multiple sclerosis, though some patients had no subtype annotation. Patient repertoires were compared against 11 to 12 previously published healthy control repertoires from donors aged about 6 to 26 years. A subset of samples was prepared in parallel using single-end sample barcoding, then pooled and co-amplified after Illumina adapter ligation.

Libraries were constructed by PCR. Instrument on record: Illumina HiSeq 2500. To reduce PCR and sequencing biases, unique molecular identifiers were incorporated into the TCR beta cDNA libraries. Every 1 to 10 million input T cells yielded about 500,000 cDNA molecules, meaning each molecule approximated one T cell. The same protocol used for the earlier healthy control dataset was applied to prepare and sequence the patient libraries. Within a given batch, samples were prepared together, multiplexed and sequenced on the same HiSeq lane. For the original study's pipeline: Raw barcoded reads were processed with MIGEC, and single-read molecular identifier groups were discarded before consensus assembly and CDR3 extraction. VDJtools was used for post-analysis of the clonotype tables, with diversity normalized by down-sampling every dataset to the smallest sample size. To correct batch-related cross-sample contamination, repertoire overlap clustering matched CDR3 amino acid sequences but not nucleotide sequences. TCRdb trimmed the raw reads at Q25, called clones with MiXCR and kept productive beta chains. Each CDR3 protein gets just one entry, which takes the most common genes and DNA from the rows behind it. The V and J calls here are based on TCRdb, not the publication. A total of 820,000 or so distinct CDR3 sequences appear in this sample, approximately 50% of them only once. The ten largest clones represent roughly 4.4% of the sample.

To demonstrate the VDJtools post-analysis software, the study profiled TCR beta repertoires from the peripheral blood of 10 to 15 young patients with multiple sclerosis. The multiple sclerosis patients were children and adolescents ranging in age from 6 to 15 years. Study-wide findings and limitations: The control group was slightly older than the multiple sclerosis patient group. Significantly higher frequencies in patients than in controls were found for roughly 5 TRBV segments, including TRBV5-6, TRBV5-1 and TRBV20-1. Direct clustering with F measure revealed strong co-clustering of samples prepared in the same batch, which led to a batch-effect correction. Compared with controls, multiple sclerosis patients had significantly lower normalized Chao1 diversity, a finding suggesting substantial peripheral T-cell clonal expansion.

Inclusive of the bounding cysteine and phenylalanine, the CDR3 is 16 residues long. Only the CDR3 region is kept as DNA, spanning 48 bases read in frame from base 1. CDR1 SGHVS and CDR2 FQNEAQ were looked up in the germline V gene. From V the trimming removes 5 bases and from J it removes 0 bases, while the gene matches leave 4 bases of the junction unaccounted for. Sequencing used blood. The V and J genes are TRBV7-8 and TRBJ2-4; TRBD1 aligns with 10 central bases. The clonotype originates from a girl aged 10 to 17 with multiple sclerosis. The nucleotides are TGTGCCAGCAGCCCGGGACAGGGGATAGCCAAAAACATTCAGTACTTC. Protein translation: CASSPGQGIAKNIQYF.